This T cell receptor (beta chain) was sequenced in a study of identical twins. Study outcomes and limitations: The authors drew conclusions from cross-sectional statistical analysis rather than following the same donors.

The length of the CDR3 is 14 residues. Trimming removed 4 bases at V and 1 base at J, with 12 bases between. Germline CDR1 reads SGDLS; CDR2 reads YYNGEE. This clonotype was seen more than once but under ten times. The antigen is unknown. TCRdb re-called the 5' RACE reads with MiXCR, one entry per CDR3 protein. Found here are under 900,000 distinct CDR3 sequences, about 20% of them singletons; the top ten hold about an eighth. This sample was also put to use in a study of T cells expressing NK-cell markers.

This sequence was found in a young woman in good health. The chain has TRBV9 and TRBJ2-7; tentative D call: TRBD2 (6 bases). Material for sequencing was PBMCs. CDR3: CASSPGGASYEQYF. The CDR3, as DNA: TGTGCCAGCAGCCCCGGGGGAGCATCCTACGAGCAGTACTTC.